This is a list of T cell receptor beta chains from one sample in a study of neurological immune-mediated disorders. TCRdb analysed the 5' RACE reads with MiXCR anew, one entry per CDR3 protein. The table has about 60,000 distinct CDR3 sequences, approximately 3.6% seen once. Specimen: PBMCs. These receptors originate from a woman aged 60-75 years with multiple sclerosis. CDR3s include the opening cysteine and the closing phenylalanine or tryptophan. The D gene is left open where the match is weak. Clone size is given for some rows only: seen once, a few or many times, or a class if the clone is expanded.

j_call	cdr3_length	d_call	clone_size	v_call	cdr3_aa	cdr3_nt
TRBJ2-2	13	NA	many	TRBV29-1	CTVGRANTGELFF	TGCACCGTAGGACGGGCGAACACCGGGGAGCTGTTTTTT
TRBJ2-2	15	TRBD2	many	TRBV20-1	CSAKTSGRGFGELFF	TGCAGTGCCAAGACTAGCGGGAGAGGGTTCGGGGAGCTGTTTTTT
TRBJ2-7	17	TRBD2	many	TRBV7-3	CASSLFPGTSGIGEQYF	TGTGCCAGCAGCTTATTCCCCGGGACTAGCGGGATTGGGGAGCAGTACTTC
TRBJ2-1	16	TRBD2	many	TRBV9	CASSRGLAGAYNEQFF	TGTGCCAGCTCGAGGGGACTAGCGGGGGCGTACAATGAGCAGTTCTTC
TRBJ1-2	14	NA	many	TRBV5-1	CASSLGQINYGYTF	TGCGCCAGCAGCTTGGGACAGATAAACTATGGCTACACCTTC
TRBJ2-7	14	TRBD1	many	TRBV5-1	CASSGQGVTREQYF	TGCGCCAGCTCTGGACAGGGAGTCACGCGCGAGCAGTACTTC
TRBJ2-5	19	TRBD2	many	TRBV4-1	CASSQGIAGGPGSGETQYF	TGCGCCAGCAGCCAAGGAATAGCGGGAGGGCCAGGGAGTGGAGAGACCCAGTACTTC
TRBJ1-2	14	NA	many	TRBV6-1	CASNQAPANYGYTF	TGTGCCAGCAACCAGGCACCAGCTAACTATGGCTACACCTTC
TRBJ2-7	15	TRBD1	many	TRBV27	CASSGRTGIPHEQYF	TGTGCCAGCAGTGGGCGGACAGGGATACCCCACGAGCAGTACTTC
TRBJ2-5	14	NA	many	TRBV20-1	CSARDWPTQETQYF	TGCAGTGCTAGAGACTGGCCCACCCAAGAGACCCAGTACTTC
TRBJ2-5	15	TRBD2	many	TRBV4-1	CASSVSGGAGVTQYF	TGCGCCAGCAGCGTCAGCGGGGGGGCCGGGGTGACCCAGTACTTC
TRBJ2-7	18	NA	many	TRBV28	CASSFVLIRGHLSYEQYF	TGTGCCAGCAGTTTCGTTTTAATACGGGGACACCTCTCCTACGAGCAGTACTTC
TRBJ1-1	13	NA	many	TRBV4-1	CASSQDRDTEAFF	TGCGCCAGCAGCCAAGATAGGGACACTGAAGCTTTCTTT
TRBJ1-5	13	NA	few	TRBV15	CATSRDGGGPQHF	TGTGCCACCAGCAGAGATGGGGGGGGTCCCCAGCATTTT
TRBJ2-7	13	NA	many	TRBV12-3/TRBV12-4	CASSLRRFYEQYF	TGTGCCAGCAGTTTACGACGGTTCTACGAGCAGTACTTC
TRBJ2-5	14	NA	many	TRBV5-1	CASSPSRRQETQYF	TGCGCCAGCAGCCCCTCGCGGAGACAAGAGACCCAGTACTTC
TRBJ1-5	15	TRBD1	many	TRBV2	CASSEQGAVGQPQHF	TGTGCCAGCAGCGAACAGGGGGCTGTTGGTCAGCCCCAGCATTTT
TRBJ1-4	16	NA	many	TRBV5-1	CASSQAPTGTNEKLFF	TGCGCCAGCAGCCAGGCCCCCACTGGGACTAATGAAAAACTGTTTTTT
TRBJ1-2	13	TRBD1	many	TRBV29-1	CSVAGQTFGSYTF	TGCAGCGTTGCGGGACAGACCTTCGGAAGCTACACCTTC
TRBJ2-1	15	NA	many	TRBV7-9	CASSFVGGTYNEQFF	TGTGCCAGCAGCTTCGTCGGGGGAACCTACAATGAGCAGTTCTTC
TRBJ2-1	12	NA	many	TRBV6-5	CASSYLGAEQFF	TGTGCCAGCAGTTACTTGGGGGCTGAGCAGTTCTTC
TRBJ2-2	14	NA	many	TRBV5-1	CASSLTGPTGELFF	TGCGCCAGCAGCTTGACTGGTCCCACCGGGGAGCTGTTTTTT
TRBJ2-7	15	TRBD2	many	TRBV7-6	CASSAGTAGGAEQYF	TGTGCCAGCAGCGCCGGTACAGCGGGGGGGGCCGAGCAGTACTTC
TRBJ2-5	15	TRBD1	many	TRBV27	CASSPDRGNQETQYF	TGTGCCAGCAGTCCGGACAGGGGGAACCAAGAGACCCAGTACTTC
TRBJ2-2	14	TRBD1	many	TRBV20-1	CSAKDRIYTGELFF	TGCAGTGCTAAGGACAGGATCTACACCGGGGAGCTGTTTTTT
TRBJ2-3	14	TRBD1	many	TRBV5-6	CASSADRASDTQYF	TGTGCCAGCAGCGCGGACAGGGCATCGGATACGCAGTATTTT
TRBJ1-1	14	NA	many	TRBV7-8	CASSVTRGNTEAFF	TGTGCCAGCAGCGTCACGCGGGGGAACACTGAAGCTTTCTTT
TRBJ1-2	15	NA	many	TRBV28	CASKSSLGQGGGYTF	TGTGCCAGCAAATCTTCTCTAGGGCAGGGTGGCGGCTACACCTTC
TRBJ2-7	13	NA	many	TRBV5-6	CASSYSGTPEQYF	TGTGCCAGCAGCTACAGCGGGACACCCGAGCAGTACTTC
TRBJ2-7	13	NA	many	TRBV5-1	CASSLNRDYEQYF	TGCGCCAGCAGCTTGAACAGGGACTACGAGCAGTACTTC
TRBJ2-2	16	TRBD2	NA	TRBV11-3	CASSLGGGAITGELFF	TGTGCCAGCAGCTTAGGCGGGGGGGCCATCACCGGGGAGCTGTTTTTT
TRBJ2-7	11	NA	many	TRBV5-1	CASSLGGEQYF	TGCGCCAGCAGCTTGGGAGGGGAGCAGTACTTC
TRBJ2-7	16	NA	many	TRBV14	CASSPLGQGRAVVQYF	TGTGCCAGCAGCCCCCTTGGGCAGGGACGAGCGGTCGTGCAGTACTTC
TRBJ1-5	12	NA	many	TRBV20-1	CSARDIRQPQHF	TGCAGTGCCCGGGACATTCGCCAGCCCCAGCATTTT
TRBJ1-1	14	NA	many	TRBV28	CASSSTPRSTEAFF	TGTGCCAGCAGTTCTACCCCGAGGTCCACTGAAGCTTTCTTT
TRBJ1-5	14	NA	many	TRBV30	CAWSVGQINQPQHF	TGTGCCTGGAGTGTCGGACAGATCAATCAGCCCCAGCATTTT
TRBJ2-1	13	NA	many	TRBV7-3	CASSLTRYNEQFF	TGTGCCAGCAGCTTAACTCGTTACAATGAGCAGTTCTTC
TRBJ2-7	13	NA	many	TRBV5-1	CASKDNLRVEQYF	TGCGCCAGCAAGGACAACCTACGTGTCGAGCAGTACTTC
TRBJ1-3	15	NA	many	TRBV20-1	CSTTGRGNSGNTIYF	TGCAGTACAACCGGACGGGGGAACTCTGGAAACACCATATATTTT
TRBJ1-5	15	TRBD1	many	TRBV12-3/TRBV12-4	CASSPDAGTGKPQHF	TGTGCCAGCAGTCCAGATGCCGGGACAGGAAAGCCCCAGCATTTT